These T cell receptor beta chains were read from a single sample in a study of blood T cell repertoires in COVID-19. Profiling relied on immunoSEQ multiplex PCR, and the TCRdb table lists in-frame clones only, not all of them. The table includes 95,000 or so clones, about 90% detected once. The specimen sequenced was peripheral blood. The origin of the receptors is a human donor in a cohort sampled during active COVID-19. The CDR3 runs from the conserved cysteine through the conserved F or W. A D gene is named only where the DNA matches it firmly. Not every row has a clone size; where given, it reads once, few, many or a size class.

NA,NA,TRBV5-6,TRBJ1-1,TGTGCCAGCAGCCCTGGACACCCGAACACTGAAGCTTTCTTT,CASSPGHPNTEAFF
NA,NA,TRBV27,TRBJ2-3,TGTGCCAGCAGTTTATCAGGGTTAGGGGCCTCCTCCTTATATCTGTATTTT,CASSLSGLGASSLYLYF
NA,NA,TRBV3-1/TRBV3-2,TRBJ1-6,TGTGCCAGCAGCCAAGCCAGGTACAATTCACCCCTCCACTTT,CASSQARYNSPLHF
TRBD1,NA,TRBV10-2,TRBJ2-7,TGCGCCAGCATTCAAGGGGGCTCCAGCAGCGAGCAGTACTTC,CASIQGGSSSEQYF
TRBD1,NA,TRBV7-9,TRBJ1-1,TGTGCCAGCCAGTTTTCGACAGGGGTCCGCTTTACTGAAGCTTTCTTT,CASQFSTGVRFTEAFF
NA,NA,TRBV6-6,TRBJ1-5,TGTGCCAGCAGTCTAAGGGTCTCGGACAGCCGAAATCAGCCCCAGCATTTT,CASSLRVSDSRNQPQHF
TRBD1,NA,TRBV5-1,TRBJ1-1,TGCGCCAGCAGCTTCGGACCCATGAACAGGGGAAGCTCCGAAGCTTTCTTT,CASSFGPMNRGSSEAFF
NA,NA,TRBV7-2,TRBJ1-2,TGTGCCAGCAGCTTAGACAGCTATGGCTACACCTTC,CASSLDSYGYTF
TRBD1,NA,TRBV28,TRBJ2-2,TGTGCCAGCAGTCCCCCCCCCGGGACAGGGAGGACCGGGGAGCTGTTTTTT,CASSPPPGTGRTGELFF
TRBD1,few,TRBV6-5,TRBJ1-1,TGTGCCAGCAGGGACAGGCGGGTCACTGAAGCTTTCTTT,CASRDRRVTEAFF
NA,NA,TRBV2,TRBJ2-2,TGTGCCAGCACAGGGACCGGGGAGCTGTTTTTT,CASTGTGELFF
NA,NA,TRBV7-9,TRBJ2-3,TGTGCCAGCAGCTTACTGACTAGTCCAGATACGCAGTATTTT,CASSLLTSPDTQYF
NA,NA,TRBV3-1/TRBV3-2,TRBJ2-1,TGTGCCAGCAGCCAAGACCCCAGTTACAATGAGCAGTTCTTC,CASSQDPSYNEQFF
TRBD1,NA,TRBV11-2,TRBJ1-2,TGTGCCAGCAGCTCGGGACAGGGGGTTAAGGACTATGGCTACACCTTC,CASSSGQGVKDYGYTF
NA,NA,TRBV5-5,TRBJ2-2,TGTGCCAGCAGCTTTCTGGAGGGTACCGGGGAGCTGTTTTTT,CASSFLEGTGELFF
NA,NA,TRBV18,TRBJ2-5,TGTGCCAGCTCACTGCCAGGGCCCCAAGAGACCCAGTACTTC,CASSLPGPQETQYF
NA,NA,TRBV7-2,TRBJ1-2,TGTGCCAGCAGCTTAGTATGGGGGGATGGCTACACCTTC,CASSLVWGDGYTF
NA,once,TRBV5-1,TRBJ2-6,TGCGCCAGCAGCTTGGAGGCGGGCTCTGGGGCCAACGTCCTGACTTTC,CASSLEAGSGANVLTF
TRBD1,NA,TRBV5-6,TRBJ1-3,TGTGCCAGCAGCTTGGTGGGACAGGGCTTCTCTGGAAACACCATATATTTT,CASSLVGQGFSGNTIYF
NA,NA,TRBV4-1,TRBJ1-2,TGCGCCAGCAGCCAAGTCCCGTTGTCCAGGGTCCGCGGCTACACCTTC,CASSQVPLSRVRGYTF
TRBD1,NA,TRBV6-5,TRBJ1-5,TGTGCCAGCAGTTACTCCAACAGGGGTCAGCCCCAGCATTTT,CASSYSNRGQPQHF
NA,NA,TRBV5-6,TRBJ1-5,TGTGCCAGCCGGCGTTGGCAGGTGGACAATCAGCCCCAGCATTTT,CASRRWQVDNQPQHF
NA,NA,TRBV4-2,TRBJ1-1,TGTGCCAGCAGCCAAGATCAGAACAGGGATCTCGCTGAAGCTTTCTTT,CASSQDQNRDLAEAFF
TRBD1,NA,TRBV7-9,TRBJ1-1,TGTGCCAGCAGACCACAGGGGGCGCGTTCCATACTAACTGAAGCTTTCTTT,CASRPQGARSILTEAFF
TRBD2,NA,TRBV4-3,TRBJ2-3,TGCGCCCGCAGCCAAGGGGGGGGGACTAGCGGGGCCAATCGGGATACGCAGTATTTT,CARSQGGGTSGANRDTQYF
TRBD1,NA,TRBV27,TRBJ1-4,TGTGCCAGTAAGACAGGGCGTTTGGGCGCCGAAAAACTGTTTTTT,CASKTGRLGAEKLFF
NA,NA,TRBV9,TRBJ1-4,TGTGCCAGCAGCCCTTTTGCAGGGGCCACAACTAATGAAAAACTGTTTTTT,CASSPFAGATTNEKLFF
NA,NA,TRBV6-5,TRBJ2-7,TGTGCCAGCAGTTACTCTGAGGGTAGCTCCTACGAGCAGTACTTC,CASSYSEGSSYEQYF
NA,NA,TRBV28,TRBJ1-2,TGTGCCAGCAGTGTCCCAGGGGACTATGGCTACACCTTC,CASSVPGDYGYTF
TRBD1,NA,TRBV12-3/TRBV12-4,TRBJ2-1,TGTGCCAGCAACAAAGACAGGGATGAGCAGTTCTTC,CASNKDRDEQFF
NA,few,TRBV14,TRBJ1-6,TGTGCCAGCAGCCAGCAACAGGGAAACGGGTCACCCCTCCACTTT,CASSQQQGNGSPLHF
TRBD2,NA,TRBV7-2,TRBJ2-1,TGTGCCAGCAGCTTCCCGACTAGCGGGGCCTTCGATGAGCAGTTCTTC,CASSFPTSGAFDEQFF
NA,NA,TRBV7-2,TRBJ1-2,TGTGCCAGCAGCACCTACCTACCGGGGGGGGGCTACACCTTC,CASSTYLPGGGYTF
NA,NA,TRBV19,TRBJ2-7,TGTGCCAGTAGTCCGGAGGAAACACGGGGCGAGCAGTACTTC,CASSPEETRGEQYF
NA,NA,TRBV7-9,TRBJ2-2,TGTGCCAGCAGCCCGACGGGGATTTACACCGGGGAGCTGTTTTTT,CASSPTGIYTGELFF